This T cell receptor beta chain was sequenced during a study of blood T cells in healthy people across ages. Together with a sample-barcoded 5' primer, a J-beta primer mix was included in a second PCR lasting about 7 to 12 cycles. Researchers report that each sample yielded at least 2.5 million CDR3-containing paired-end reads. From the 5' RACE reads, TCRdb called clonotypes with MiXCR, one entry per CDR3 protein. The sample carries 2 million or so distinct CDR3 sequences, around 50% recorded once. Comments on this clonotype: What it binds is unknown.

J was trimmed by 8 bases and V by 6 bases; bases with no gene match: 7. Germline V gives CDR1 MNHEY, CDR2 SVGAGI. The CDR3 length is 13 residues. Study-wide results and limits: The recorded TCR beta diversity per million T cells decreased in a roughly linear manner with age. Using unsorted PBMCs precluded a conclusive naive versus antigen-experienced comparison.

Total RNA was extracted at no less than 6 micrograms per sample. Sequenced sample: blood. This receptor was obtained from a woman between 40 and 50 years old in good health. J is TRBJ1-2 and V is TRBV6-5; 9 bases align to TRBD1. CDR3 bases: TGTGCCAGCAGAGAACAGGGGGCACAGGGCTACACCTTC. Translation: CASREQGAQGYTF.